This is a list of T cell receptor beta chains from one sample in a study of cytomegalovirus exposure and HLA in healthy donors. TCRdb's table, derived via immunoSEQ multiplex PCR, lists solely in-frame clones and lacks some. The repertoire holds 150,000 to 200,000 clones, with approximately 78% as singletons. Sequenced: PBMCs. These TCRs come from a woman aged 50 to 60 in good health and CMV-seropositive. CDR3s include the opening cysteine and the closing phenylalanine or tryptophan. The order of the fields is CDR3 DNA, CDR3 protein, D gene, V gene, J gene, clone size. D genes are given only for firm matches. Part of the rows lack a size; the others show once, few, many or a class for expanded clones.

CDR3nt: TGTGCCAGCAGCTTGGGACTAGCGGGGGCCGGTAATGAGCAGTTCTTC
CDR3aa: CASSLGLAGAGNEQFF
d_gene: TRBD2
v_gene: TRBV11-3
j_gene: TRBJ2-1
abundance: .

CDR3nt: TGTGCCAGCATGCCGGGGGATACGCAGTATTTT
CDR3aa: CASMPGDTQYF
d_gene: .
v_gene: TRBV7-4
j_gene: TRBJ2-3
abundance: .

CDR3nt: TGTGCCAGCAGTTACTCGGGTCAGGGGGGCCAGGGCTACACCTTC
CDR3aa: CASSYSGQGGQGYTF
d_gene: TRBD1
v_gene: TRBV6-5
j_gene: TRBJ1-2
abundance: .

CDR3nt: TGTGCCAGTAGTGAAGAGGGTGAGGGCTACACCTTC
CDR3aa: CASSEEGEGYTF
d_gene: .
v_gene: TRBV19
j_gene: TRBJ1-2
abundance: .

CDR3nt: TGTGCCAGTCGGAGACAGGGTTCCTACGAGCAGTACTTC
CDR3aa: CASRRQGSYEQYF
d_gene: TRBD1
v_gene: TRBV27
j_gene: TRBJ2-7
abundance: .

CDR3nt: TGTGCCTGGTCTGGGACAGTCAATTCACCCCTCCACTTT
CDR3aa: CAWSGTVNSPLHF
d_gene: TRBD1
v_gene: TRBV30
j_gene: TRBJ1-6
abundance: .

CDR3nt: TGTGCCAGCAACAAACGGTCAGGGGTGAATACGCAGTATTTT
CDR3aa: CASNKRSGVNTQYF
d_gene: .
v_gene: TRBV28
j_gene: TRBJ2-3
abundance: .

CDR3nt: TGTGCCAGCAGGAGCAGGGTAACGGGCACTGAAGCTTTCTTT
CDR3aa: CASRSRVTGTEAFF
d_gene: .
v_gene: TRBV2
j_gene: TRBJ1-1
abundance: few

CDR3nt: TGTGCCAGTACCTCGCGCAGGGGAGGGGCTTTCTTT
CDR3aa: CASTSRRGGAFF
d_gene: .
v_gene: TRBV19
j_gene: TRBJ1-1
abundance: .

CDR3nt: TGTGCCAGCAGTTTGGACAGGGTGCTCAATGAGCAGTTCTTC
CDR3aa: CASSLDRVLNEQFF
d_gene: TRBD1
v_gene: TRBV6-5
j_gene: TRBJ2-1
abundance: .